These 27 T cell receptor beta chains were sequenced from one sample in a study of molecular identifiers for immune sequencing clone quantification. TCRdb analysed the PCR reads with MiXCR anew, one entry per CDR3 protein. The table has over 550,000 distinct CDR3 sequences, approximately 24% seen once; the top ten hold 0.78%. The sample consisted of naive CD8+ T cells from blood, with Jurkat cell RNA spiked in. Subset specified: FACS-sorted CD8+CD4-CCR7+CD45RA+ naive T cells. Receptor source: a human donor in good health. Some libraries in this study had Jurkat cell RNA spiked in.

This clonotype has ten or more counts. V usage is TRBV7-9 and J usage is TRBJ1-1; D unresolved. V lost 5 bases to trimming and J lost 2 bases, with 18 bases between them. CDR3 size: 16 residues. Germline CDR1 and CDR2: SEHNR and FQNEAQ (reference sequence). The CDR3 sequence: CASSGGFSLSNTEAFF. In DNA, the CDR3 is TGTGCCAGCAGCGGCGGTTTTTCCCTTTCCAACACTGAAGCTTTCTTT. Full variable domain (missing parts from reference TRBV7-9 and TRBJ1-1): DTGVSQNPRHKITKRGQNVTFRCDPISEHNRLYWYRQTLGQGPEFLTYFQNEAQLEKSRLLSDRFSAERPKGSFSTLEIQRTEQGDSAMYLCASSGGFSLSNTEAFFGQGTRLTVV.

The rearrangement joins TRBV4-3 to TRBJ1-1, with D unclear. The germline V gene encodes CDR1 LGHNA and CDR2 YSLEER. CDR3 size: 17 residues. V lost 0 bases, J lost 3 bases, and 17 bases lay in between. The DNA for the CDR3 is TGCGCCAGCAGCCAAGACACCTTATCTCTATCACACACTGAAGCTTTCTTT. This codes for CASSQDTLSLSHTEAFF.

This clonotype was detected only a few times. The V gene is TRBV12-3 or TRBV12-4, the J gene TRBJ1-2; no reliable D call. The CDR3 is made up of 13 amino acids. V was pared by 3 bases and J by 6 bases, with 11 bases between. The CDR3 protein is CASSFQVPNGYTF. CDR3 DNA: TGTGCCAGCAGTTTCCAGGTGCCCAATGGCTACACCTTC.

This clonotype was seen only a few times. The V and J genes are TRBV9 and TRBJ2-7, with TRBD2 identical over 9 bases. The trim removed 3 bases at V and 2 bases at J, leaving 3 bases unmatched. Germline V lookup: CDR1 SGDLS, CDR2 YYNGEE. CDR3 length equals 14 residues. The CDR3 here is CASSAGLAPYEQYF. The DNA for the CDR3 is TGTGCCAGCAGCGCAGGACTAGCGCCCTACGAGCAGTACTTC.

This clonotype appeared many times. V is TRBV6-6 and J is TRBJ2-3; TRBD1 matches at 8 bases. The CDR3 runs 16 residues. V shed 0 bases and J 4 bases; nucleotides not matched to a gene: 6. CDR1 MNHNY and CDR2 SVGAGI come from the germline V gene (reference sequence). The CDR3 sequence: CASSYSVGQGPDTQYF. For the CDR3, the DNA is TGTGCCAGCAGTTACTCCGTAGGACAGGGCCCAGATACGCAGTATTTT.

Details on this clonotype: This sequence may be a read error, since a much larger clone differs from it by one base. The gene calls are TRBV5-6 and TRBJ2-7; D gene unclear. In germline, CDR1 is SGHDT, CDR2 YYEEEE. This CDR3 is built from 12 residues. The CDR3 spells CASSLEARERYF. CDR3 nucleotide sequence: TGTGCCAGCAGCTTGGAGGCGCGAGAGCGGTACTTC.

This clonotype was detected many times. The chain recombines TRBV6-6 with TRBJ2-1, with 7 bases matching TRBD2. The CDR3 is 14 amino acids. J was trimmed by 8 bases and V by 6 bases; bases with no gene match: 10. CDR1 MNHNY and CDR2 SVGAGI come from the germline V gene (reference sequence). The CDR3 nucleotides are TGTGCCAGCAGCCCCACTAGCGTCGTGGATGAGCAGTTCTTC. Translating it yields CASSPTSVVDEQFF.

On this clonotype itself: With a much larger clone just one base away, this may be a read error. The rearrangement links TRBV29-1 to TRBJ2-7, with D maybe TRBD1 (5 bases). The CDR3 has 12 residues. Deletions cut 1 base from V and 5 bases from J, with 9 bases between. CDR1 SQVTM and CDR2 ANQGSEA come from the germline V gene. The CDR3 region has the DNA TGCAGCGTTGAAGGGATCAGGGACGAGCAGTACTTC. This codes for CSVEGIRDEQYF.

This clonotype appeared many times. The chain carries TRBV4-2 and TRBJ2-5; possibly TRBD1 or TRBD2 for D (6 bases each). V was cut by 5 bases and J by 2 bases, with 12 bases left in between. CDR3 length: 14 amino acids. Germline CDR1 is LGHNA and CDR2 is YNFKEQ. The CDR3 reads CASSARRGQETQYF. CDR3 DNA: TGTGCCAGCAGCGCGAGGAGGGGGCAAGAGACCCAGTACTTC.

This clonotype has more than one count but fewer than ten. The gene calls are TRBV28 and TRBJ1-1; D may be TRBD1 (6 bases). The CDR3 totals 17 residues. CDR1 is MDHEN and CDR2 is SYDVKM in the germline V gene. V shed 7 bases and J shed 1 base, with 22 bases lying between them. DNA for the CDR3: TGTGCCAGCACATCAATACGGGGGGGCGCAGGGAACACTGAAGCTTTCTTT. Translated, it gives CASTSIRGGAGNTEAFF.

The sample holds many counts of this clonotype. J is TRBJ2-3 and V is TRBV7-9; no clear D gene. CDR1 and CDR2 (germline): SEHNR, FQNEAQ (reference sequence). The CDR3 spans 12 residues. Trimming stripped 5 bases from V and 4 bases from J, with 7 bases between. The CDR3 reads CASSPVSDTQYF. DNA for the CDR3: TGTGCCAGCAGCCCCGTGTCAGATACGCAGTATTTT.

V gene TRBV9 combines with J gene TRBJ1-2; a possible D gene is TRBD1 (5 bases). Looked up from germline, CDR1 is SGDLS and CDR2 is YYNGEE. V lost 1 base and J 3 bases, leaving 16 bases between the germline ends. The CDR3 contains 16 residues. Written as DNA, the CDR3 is TGTGCCAGCAGCGTATCCCTAATTTCGACAGACTATGGCTACACCTTC. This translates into CASSVSLISTDYGYTF.

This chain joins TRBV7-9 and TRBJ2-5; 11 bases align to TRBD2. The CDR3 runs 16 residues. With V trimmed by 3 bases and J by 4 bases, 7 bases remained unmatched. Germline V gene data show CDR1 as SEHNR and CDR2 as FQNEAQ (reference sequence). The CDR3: CASSFVSGGAGETQYF. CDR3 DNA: TGTGCCAGCAGCTTCGTTAGCGGGGGGGCCGGAGAGACCCAGTACTTC. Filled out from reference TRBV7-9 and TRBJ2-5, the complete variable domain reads DTGVSQNPRHKITKRGQNVTFRCDPISEHNRLYWYRQTLGQGPEFLTYFQNEAQLEKSRLLSDRFSAERPKGSFSTLEIQRTEQGDSAMYLCASSFVSGGAGETQYFGPGTRLLVL.

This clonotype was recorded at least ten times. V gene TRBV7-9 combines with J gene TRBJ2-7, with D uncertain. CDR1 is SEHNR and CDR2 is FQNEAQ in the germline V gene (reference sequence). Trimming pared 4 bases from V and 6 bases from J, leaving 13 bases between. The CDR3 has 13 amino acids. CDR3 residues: CASSSGNVGEQYF. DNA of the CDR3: TGTGCCAGCAGCTCCGGAAACGTGGGCGAGCAGTACTTC.

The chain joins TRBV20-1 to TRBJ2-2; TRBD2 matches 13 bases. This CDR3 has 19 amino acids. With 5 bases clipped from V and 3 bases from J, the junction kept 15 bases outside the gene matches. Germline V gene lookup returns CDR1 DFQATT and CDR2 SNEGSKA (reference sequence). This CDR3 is CSARHLAGLAGLDTGELFF. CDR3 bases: TGCAGTGCTCGACACCTCGCGGGACTAGCGGGGTTGGACACCGGGGAGCTGTTTTTT.

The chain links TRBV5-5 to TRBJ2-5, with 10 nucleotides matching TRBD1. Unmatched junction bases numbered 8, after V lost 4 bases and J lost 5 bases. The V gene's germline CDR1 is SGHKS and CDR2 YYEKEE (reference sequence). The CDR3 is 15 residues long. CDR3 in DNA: TGTGCCAGCAGCCCGGGACAGGGGCTTCGGGAGACCCAGTACTTC. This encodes CASSPGQGLRETQYF. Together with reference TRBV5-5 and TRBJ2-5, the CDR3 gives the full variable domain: DAGVTQSPTHLIKTRGQQVTLRCSPISGHKSVSWYQQVLGQGPQFIFQYYEKEERGRGNFPDRFSARQFPNYSSELNVNALLLGDSALYLCASSPGQGLRETQYFGPGTRLLVL.

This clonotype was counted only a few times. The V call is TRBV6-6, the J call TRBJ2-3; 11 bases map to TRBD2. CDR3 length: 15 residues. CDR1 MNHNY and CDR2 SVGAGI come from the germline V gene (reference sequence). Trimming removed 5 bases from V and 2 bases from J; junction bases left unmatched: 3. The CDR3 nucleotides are TGTGCCAGCAGTGGACTAGCGGGTTTCACAGATACGCAGTATTTT. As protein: CASSGLAGFTDTQYF.

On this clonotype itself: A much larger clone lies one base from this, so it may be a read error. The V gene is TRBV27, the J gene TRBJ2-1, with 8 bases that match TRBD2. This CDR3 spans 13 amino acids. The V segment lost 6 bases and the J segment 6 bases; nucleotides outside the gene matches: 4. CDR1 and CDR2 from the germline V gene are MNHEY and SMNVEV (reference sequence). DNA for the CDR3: TGTGCCAGCAGGAGCGGGAGCACCAATGAGCAGTTCTTC. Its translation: CASRSGSTNEQFF.

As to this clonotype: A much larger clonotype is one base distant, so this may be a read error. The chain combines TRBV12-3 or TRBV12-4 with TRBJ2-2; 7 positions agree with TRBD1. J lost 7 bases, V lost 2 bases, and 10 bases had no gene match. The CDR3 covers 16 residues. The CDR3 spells CASSLRGGRYGGELFF. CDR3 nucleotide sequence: TGTGCCAGCAGTTTAAGAGGGGGCCGGTACGGCGGGGAGCTGTTTTTT.

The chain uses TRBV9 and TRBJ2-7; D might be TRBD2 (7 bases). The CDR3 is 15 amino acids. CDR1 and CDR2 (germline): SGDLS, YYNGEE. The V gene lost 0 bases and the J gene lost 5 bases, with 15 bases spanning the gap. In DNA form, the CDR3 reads TGTGCCAGCAGCGTAGCAGGGGAGGGCCTAGACGAGCAGTACTTC. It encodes CASSVAGEGLDEQYF.

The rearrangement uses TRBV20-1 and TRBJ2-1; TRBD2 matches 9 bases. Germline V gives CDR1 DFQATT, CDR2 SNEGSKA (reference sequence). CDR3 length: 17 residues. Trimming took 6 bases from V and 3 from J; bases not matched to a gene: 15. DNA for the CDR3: TGCAGTGCCTCTAGAGGTAGCGGGAGATCTAGCTACAATGAGCAGTTCTTC. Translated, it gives CSASRGSGRSSYNEQFF.

CDR3 coding DNA: TGTGCCAGCAGTTCCAACCCAGGGGAGTCTTACAATGAGCAGTTCTTC. It specifies CASSSNPGESYNEQFF. J is TRBJ2-1 and V is TRBV12-3 or TRBV12-4; D is perhaps TRBD1 (6 bases). With 4 bases removed from V and 4 bases from J, the gap between germline ends came to 17 bases. This CDR3 has 16 residues.

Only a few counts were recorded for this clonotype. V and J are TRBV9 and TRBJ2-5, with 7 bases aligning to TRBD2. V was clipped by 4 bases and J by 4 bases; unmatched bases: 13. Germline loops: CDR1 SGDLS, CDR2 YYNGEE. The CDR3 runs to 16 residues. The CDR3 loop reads CASSPTGRGLRETQYF. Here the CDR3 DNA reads TGTGCCAGCAGCCCCACTGGGCGGGGGTTGCGAGAGACCCAGTACTTC.

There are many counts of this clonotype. CDR3 residues: CASSPQGPSDSRANTEAFF. The CDR3 DNA is TGTGCCAGCAGCCCACAGGGGCCCTCCGACAGCAGAGCGAACACTGAAGCTTTCTTT. This chain uses TRBV6-5 with TRBJ1-1, with 7 nucleotides matching TRBD1. The CDR3 consists of 19 residues. In germline, CDR1 is MNHEY, CDR2 SVGAGI. After removal of 6 bases from V and 1 base from J, the junction contained 20 bases not matched to a gene.

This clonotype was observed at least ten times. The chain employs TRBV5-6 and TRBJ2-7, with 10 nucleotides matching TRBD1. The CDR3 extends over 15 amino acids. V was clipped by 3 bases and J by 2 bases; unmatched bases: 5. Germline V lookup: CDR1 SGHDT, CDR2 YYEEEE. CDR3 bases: TGTGCCAGCAGCTCCCTCGGACAGGGGGCCTACGAGCAGTACTTC. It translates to CASSSLGQGAYEQYF.

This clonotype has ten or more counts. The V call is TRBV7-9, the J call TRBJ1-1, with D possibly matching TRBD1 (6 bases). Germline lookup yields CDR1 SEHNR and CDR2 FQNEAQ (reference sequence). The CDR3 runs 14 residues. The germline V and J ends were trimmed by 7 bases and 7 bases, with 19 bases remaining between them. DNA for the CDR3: TGTGCCAGCACCCCGAGGGGGGCAGGGAATGAAGCTTTCTTT. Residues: CASTPRGAGNEAFF.

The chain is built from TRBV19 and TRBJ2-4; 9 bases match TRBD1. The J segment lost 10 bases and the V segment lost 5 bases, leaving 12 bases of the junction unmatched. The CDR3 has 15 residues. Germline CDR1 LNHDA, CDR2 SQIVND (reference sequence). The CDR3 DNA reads TGTGCCAGTAGTCCCAAACGACAGGGGGGACGGATTCAGTACTTC. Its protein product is CASSPKRQGGRIQYF.